These T cell receptor beta chains were read from a single sample in a study of beta chain features in type 1 diabetes. Clones were read by immunoSEQ multiplex PCR, and TCRdb kept only the in-frame ones, dropping some. The data show about 260,000 clones, roughly 21% seen once. Input material: naive CD4+ T cells from blood. Every receptor here comes from a woman aged 40 to 50 with type 1 diabetes. CDR3s leave out the opening cysteine and the closing phenylalanine or tryptophan. Clone size appears in some rows only: once, few, many, or a class for an expanded clone.

>TRBV18|.|TRBJ2-7
ASSPLTGEQY
>TRBV5-4|.|TRBJ1-2
ASSSYTAGPGGYT
>TRBV11-2|.|TRBJ2-1
ASSFSSGVYNEQF
>TRBV28|.|TRBJ2-7
ASSLRTSVN
>TRBV11-2|.|TRBJ2-1
ASSSTSGGAGYNEQF
>TRBV10-3|few|TRBJ2-3
ASSTGTGEADTQY
>TRBV4-3|few|TRBJ1-5
ASSQEERIQPQH
>TRBV30|few|TRBJ2-7
AWSAQRTSGVGFYEQY
>TRBV7-9|few|TRBJ2-5
ASSLRQGAGETQY
>TRBV5-1|few|.
ASSVRGQASYEQY
>TRBV11-2|few|TRBJ1-1
ASSRGQGGTEAF
>TRBV9|.|TRBJ2-1
ASSARLAGDGLDEQF
>TRBV29-1|.|TRBJ1-2
SVVWDRPYGYT
>TRBV7-9|few|TRBJ2-7
ASSSSGQSSYEQY
>TRBV15|.|TRBJ1-1
ATSRDRGGGDTEAF
>TRBV18|few|TRBJ2-6
ASSPPSFSGANVLT
>TRBV9|few|TRBJ1-5
ASSVGGTGPQPQH
>TRBV11-2|.|TRBJ1-5
ASNPLAGRGRVQPQH
>TRBV7-9|few|TRBJ2-5
ASSRETSGGRETQY
>TRBV4-3|.|TRBJ1-4
ASSPRPTVSNEKLF
>TRBV18|few|TRBJ2-7
ASSPMSGDEQY
>TRBV5-1|few|TRBJ2-2
ASSLPWTGERSGELF
>TRBV7-9|.|TRBJ1-1
ASSLPEEAAF
>TRBV5-6|few|TRBJ2-7
ASSPGQGAGEQY
>TRBV4-2|.|TRBJ1-2
ASSQALYGYT
>TRBV14|.|TRBJ2-1
ASSPTLAGSEQF
>TRBV7-3|few|TRBJ2-3
ASSPGGAGTDTQY